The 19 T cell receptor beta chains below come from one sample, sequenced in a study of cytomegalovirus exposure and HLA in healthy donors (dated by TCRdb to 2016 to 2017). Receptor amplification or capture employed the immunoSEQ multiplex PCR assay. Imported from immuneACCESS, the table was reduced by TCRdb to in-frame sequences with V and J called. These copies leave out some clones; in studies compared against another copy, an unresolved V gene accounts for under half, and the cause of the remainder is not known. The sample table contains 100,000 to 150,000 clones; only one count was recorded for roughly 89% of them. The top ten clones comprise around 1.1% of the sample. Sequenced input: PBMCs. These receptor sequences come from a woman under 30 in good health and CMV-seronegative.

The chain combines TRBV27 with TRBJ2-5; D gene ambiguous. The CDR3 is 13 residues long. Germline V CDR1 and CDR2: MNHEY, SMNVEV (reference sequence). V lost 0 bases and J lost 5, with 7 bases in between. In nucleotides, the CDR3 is TGTGCCAGCAGTTTATCTAGCTCGGAGACCCAGTACTTC. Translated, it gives CASSLSSSETQYF.

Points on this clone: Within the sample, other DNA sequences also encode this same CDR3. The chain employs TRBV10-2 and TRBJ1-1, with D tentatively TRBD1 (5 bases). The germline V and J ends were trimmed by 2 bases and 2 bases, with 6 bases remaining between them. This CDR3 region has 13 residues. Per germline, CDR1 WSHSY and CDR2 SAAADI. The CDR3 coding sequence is TGCGCCAGCAGTGAGGACAGAAACACTGAAGCTTTCTTT. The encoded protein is CASSEDRNTEAFF.

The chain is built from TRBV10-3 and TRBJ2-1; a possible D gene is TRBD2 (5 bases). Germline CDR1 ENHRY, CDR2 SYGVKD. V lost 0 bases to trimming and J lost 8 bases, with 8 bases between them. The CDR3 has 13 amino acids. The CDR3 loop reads CAISESSGYEQFF. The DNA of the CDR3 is TGTGCCATCAGTGAGTCTTCGGGATATGAGCAGTTCTTC.

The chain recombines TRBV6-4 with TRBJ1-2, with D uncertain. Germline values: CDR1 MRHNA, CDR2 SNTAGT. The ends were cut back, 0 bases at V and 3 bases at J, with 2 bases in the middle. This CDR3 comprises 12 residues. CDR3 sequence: CASSDSDYGYTF. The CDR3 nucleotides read TGTGCCAGCAGTGACTCCGACTATGGCTACACCTTC.

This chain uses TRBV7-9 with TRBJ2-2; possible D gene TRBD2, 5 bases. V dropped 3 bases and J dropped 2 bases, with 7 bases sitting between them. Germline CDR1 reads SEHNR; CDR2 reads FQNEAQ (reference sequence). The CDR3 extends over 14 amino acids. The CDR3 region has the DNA TGTGCCAGCAGCTTGAGGGAAAACACCGGGGAGCTGTTTTTT. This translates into CASSLRENTGELFF.

The CDR3 sequence: CASSYSIGEGTDTQYF. The CDR3 DNA reads TGTGCCAGCAGTTACTCGATCGGGGAGGGCACAGATACGCAGTATTTT. V and J are TRBV6-5 and TRBJ2-3; tentatively, D is TRBD2 (6 bases). Germline V lookup: CDR1 MNHEY, CDR2 SVGAGI. V was trimmed by 0 bases and J by 1 base, leaving 11 bases between them. CDR3 length equals 16 residues.

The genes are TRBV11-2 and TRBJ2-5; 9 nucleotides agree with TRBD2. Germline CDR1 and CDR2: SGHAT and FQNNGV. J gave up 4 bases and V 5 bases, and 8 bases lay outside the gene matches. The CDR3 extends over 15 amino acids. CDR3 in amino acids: CASSPVAGVGETQYF. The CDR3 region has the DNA TGTGCCAGCAGCCCTGTAGCGGGGGTAGGAGAGACCCAGTACTTC.

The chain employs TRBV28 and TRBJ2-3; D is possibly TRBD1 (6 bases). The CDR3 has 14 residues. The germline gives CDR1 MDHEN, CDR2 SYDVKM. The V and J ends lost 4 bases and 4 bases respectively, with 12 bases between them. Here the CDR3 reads CASSSGQLPDTQYF. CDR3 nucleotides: TGTGCCAGCAGTTCAGGACAGTTACCAGATACGCAGTATTTT.

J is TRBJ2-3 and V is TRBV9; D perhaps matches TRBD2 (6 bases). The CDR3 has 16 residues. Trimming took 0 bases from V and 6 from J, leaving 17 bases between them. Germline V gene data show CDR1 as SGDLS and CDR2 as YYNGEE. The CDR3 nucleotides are TGTGCCAGCAGCGTAGTATCGGGGGTGCGGTCGGATACGCAGTATTTT. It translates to CASSVVSGVRSDTQYF.

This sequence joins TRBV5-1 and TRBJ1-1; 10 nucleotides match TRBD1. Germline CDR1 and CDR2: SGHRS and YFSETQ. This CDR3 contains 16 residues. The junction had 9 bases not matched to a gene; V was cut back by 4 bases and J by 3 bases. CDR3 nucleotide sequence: TGCGCCAGCAGCCCGGGACAGGGGTTTACCGACACTGAAGCTTTCTTT. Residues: CASSPGQGFTDTEAFF.

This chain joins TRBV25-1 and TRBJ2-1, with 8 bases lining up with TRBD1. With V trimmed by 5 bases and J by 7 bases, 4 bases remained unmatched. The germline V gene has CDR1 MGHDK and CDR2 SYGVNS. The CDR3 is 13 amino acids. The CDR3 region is CASSRTGGNEQFF. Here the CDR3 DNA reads TGTGCCAGCAGTAGAACAGGGGGAAATGAGCAGTTCTTC.

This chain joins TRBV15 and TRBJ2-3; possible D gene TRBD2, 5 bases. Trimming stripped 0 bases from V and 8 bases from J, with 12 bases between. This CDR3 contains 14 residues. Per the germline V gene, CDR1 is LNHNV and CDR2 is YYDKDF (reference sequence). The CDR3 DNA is TGTGCCACCAGCAGAGATTGGCGTGAGGGTACGCAGTATTTT. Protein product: CATSRDWREGTQYF.

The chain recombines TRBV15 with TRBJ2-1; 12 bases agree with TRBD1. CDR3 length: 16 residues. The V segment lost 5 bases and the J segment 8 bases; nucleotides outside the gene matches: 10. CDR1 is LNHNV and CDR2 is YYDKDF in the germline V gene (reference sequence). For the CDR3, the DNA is TGTGCCACCAGCGCACAACGGGACAGGGGGCTCCATGAGCAGTTCTTC. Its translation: CATSAQRDRGLHEQFF.

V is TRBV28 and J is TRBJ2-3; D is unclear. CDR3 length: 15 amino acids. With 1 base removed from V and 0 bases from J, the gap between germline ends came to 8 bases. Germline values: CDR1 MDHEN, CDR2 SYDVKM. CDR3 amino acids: CASSLSGSSTDTQYF. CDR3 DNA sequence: TGTGCCAGCAGTTTATCGGGTTCTAGCACAGATACGCAGTATTTT. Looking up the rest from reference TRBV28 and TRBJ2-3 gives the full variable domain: DVKVTQSSRYLVKRTGEKVFLECVQDMDHENMFWYRQDPGLGLRLIYFSYDVKMKEKGDIPEGYSVSREKKERFSLILESASTNQTSMYLCASSLSGSSTDTQYFGPGTRLTVL.

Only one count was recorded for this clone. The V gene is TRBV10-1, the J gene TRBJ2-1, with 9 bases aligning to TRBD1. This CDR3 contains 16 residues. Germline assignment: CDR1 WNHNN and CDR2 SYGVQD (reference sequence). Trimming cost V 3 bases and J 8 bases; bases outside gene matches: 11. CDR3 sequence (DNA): TGCGCCAGCAGTGACCCCGGACAGGGGTATTTGGATGAGCAGTTCTTC. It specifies CASSDPGQGYLDEQFF.

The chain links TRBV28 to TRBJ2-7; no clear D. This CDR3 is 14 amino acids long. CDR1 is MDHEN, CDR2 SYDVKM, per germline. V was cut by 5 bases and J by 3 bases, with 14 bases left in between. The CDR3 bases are TGTGCCAGCAGTATAACCGGGTCCATCTACGAGCAGTACTTC. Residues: CASSITGSIYEQYF.

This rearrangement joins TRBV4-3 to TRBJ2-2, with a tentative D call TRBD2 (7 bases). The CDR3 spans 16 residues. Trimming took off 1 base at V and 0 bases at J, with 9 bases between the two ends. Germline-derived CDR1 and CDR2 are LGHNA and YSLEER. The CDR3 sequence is CASSQGGGANTGELFF. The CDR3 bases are TGCGCCAGCAGCCAAGGCGGGGGCGCGAACACCGGGGAGCTGTTTTTT.

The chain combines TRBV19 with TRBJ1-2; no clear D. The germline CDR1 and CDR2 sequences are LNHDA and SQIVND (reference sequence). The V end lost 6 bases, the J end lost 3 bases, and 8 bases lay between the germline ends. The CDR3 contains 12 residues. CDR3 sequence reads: CASRENDYGYTF. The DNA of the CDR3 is TGTGCCAGTAGGGAGAACGACTATGGCTACACCTTC.

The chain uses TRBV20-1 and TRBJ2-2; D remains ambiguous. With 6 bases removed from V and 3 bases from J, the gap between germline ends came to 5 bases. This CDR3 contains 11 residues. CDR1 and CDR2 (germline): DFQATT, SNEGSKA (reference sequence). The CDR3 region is CSAPYTGELFF. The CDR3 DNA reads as TGCAGTGCCCCATACACCGGGGAGCTGTTTTTT.